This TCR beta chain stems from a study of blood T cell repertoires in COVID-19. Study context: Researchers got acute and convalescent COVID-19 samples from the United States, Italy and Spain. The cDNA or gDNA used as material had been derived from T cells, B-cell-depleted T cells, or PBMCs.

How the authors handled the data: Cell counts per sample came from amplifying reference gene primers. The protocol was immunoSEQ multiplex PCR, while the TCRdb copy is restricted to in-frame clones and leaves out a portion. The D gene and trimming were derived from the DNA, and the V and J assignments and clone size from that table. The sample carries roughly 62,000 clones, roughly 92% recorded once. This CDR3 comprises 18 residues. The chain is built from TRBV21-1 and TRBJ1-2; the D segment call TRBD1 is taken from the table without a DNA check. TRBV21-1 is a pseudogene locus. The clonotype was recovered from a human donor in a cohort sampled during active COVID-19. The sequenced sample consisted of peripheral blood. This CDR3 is CASSKDIFKGDRAYGYTF. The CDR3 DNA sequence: TGTGCCAGCAGCAAAGATATTTTCAAGGGGGACAGGGCCTATGGCTACACCTTC.